Presented here are 30 T cell receptor beta chains from one specimen sequenced in a study of metastatic and nonmetastatic thyroid tumors. Thyroid surgery had not been preceded by any treatment in any patient. MiXCR was used by TCRdb to re-call the PCR reads. The data show roughly 90,000 clones, with more than 13% seen just once and 3.6% held by the top ten. The sequencing input was blood. These receptors all stem from a female donor with papillary thyroid cancer or a benign thyroid nodule (not recorded which). Some clones in this sample may be carry-over from other donors' samples.

As concerns this clone: One end of the junction is discordant with germline, which a read error may explain. The rearrangement uses TRBV27 and TRBJ2-2, with a possible D match to TRBD2 (6 bases). This CDR3 has 14 residues. Germline loops: CDR1 MNHEY, CDR2 SMNVEV (reference sequence). The CDR3 DNA is TGTGCCAGCAGTTTAGGTAGGGGAGTCGGGGGGCTGTTTTTT. The encoded protein is CASSLGRGVGGLFF.

This clone came up many times. The rearrangement joins TRBV19 to TRBJ2-7; tentative D call: TRBD2 (7 bases). CDR1 LNHDA and CDR2 SQIVND come from the germline V gene (reference sequence). This CDR3 is built from 13 residues. V was trimmed by 8 bases and J by 4 bases, leaving 15 bases between them. CDR3 region: CASGRGHAYEQYF. The DNA for the CDR3 is TGTGCCAGTGGGAGGGGACACGCGTACGAGCAGTACTTC.

This clone was seen ten or more times. The V call is TRBV6-6, the J call TRBJ2-5, with 15 bases fitting TRBD2. This CDR3 spans 17 amino acids. Germline assignment: CDR1 MNHNY and CDR2 SVGAGI (reference sequence). The V segment lost 2 bases and the J segment 3 bases; nucleotides outside the gene matches: 4. The CDR3 DNA sequence: TGTGCCAGCAGTTACGTGGGACTAGCGGGGGGAAAAGAGACCCAGTACTTC. It yields the protein CASSYVGLAGGKETQYF.

This clone was recorded at least ten times. The CDR3, as DNA: TGCAGTGCTAGGGATAACACAGGGGGCCTAAATCAGCCCCAGCATTTT. Protein sequence: CSARDNTGGLNQPQHF. The chain combines TRBV20-1 with TRBJ1-5; 9 bases are shared with TRBD1. Germline CDR1 is DFQATT and CDR2 is SNEGSKA (reference sequence). This CDR3 is built from 16 residues. Unmatched junction bases numbered 10, after V lost 3 bases and J lost 4 bases.

This clone was recorded at least ten times. The chain links TRBV5-1 to TRBJ2-5; D remains ambiguous. The CDR3 has 11 residues. The germline CDR1 and CDR2 sequences are SGHRS and YFSETQ. V lost 5 bases, J lost 2 bases, and 4 bases lay in between. The chain's CDR3 is CASRQQETQYF. The CDR3 nucleotides read TGCGCCAGCAGGCAGCAAGAGACCCAGTACTTC.

This clone was observed many times. At one boundary the junction diverges from the germline segment, which might be a read error. V gene TRBV7-7 combines with J gene TRBJ2-1; D ambiguous. The CDR3 is made up of 13 amino acids. The germline V gene encodes CDR1 SSHAT and CDR2 FNYEAQ (reference sequence). CDR3: CASSLSWVNEQFF. CDR3 bases: TGTGCTAGCAGCTTATCCTGGGTGAATGAGCAGTTCTTC.

Of note for this clone: A much more abundant neighbour one base away suggests this may be a read error. The genes are TRBV9 and TRBJ2-5, with 10 bases lining up with TRBD2. Germline CDR1 is SGDLS and CDR2 is YYNGEE. The CDR3 extends over 16 amino acids. V gave up 0 bases and J gave up 4 bases; unmatched junction bases: 6. CDR3 coding DNA: TGTGCCAGCAGCGTAGAAGCGGGGGGGACGGCAGAGACCCAGTACTTC. Its protein product is CASSVEAGGTAETQYF.

This clone was seen at least ten times. The germline gene is not matched at one end of the junction; a read error may be the cause. The chain combines TRBV7-9 with TRBJ2-5, with 7 bases that match TRBD2. The germline gives CDR1 SEHNR, CDR2 FQNEAQ (reference sequence). CDR3 size: 12 residues. This CDR3 reads CASSLAEETQYF. As DNA, the CDR3 is TGTGCCAGCAGCCTAGCGGAAGAGACCCAGTACTTC.

Turning to this clone: This may arise from a read error, as a much more abundant clone is one base away. The CDR3 carries no conserved terminal phenylalanine or tryptophan, so it likely arises from a read error. The limits of the CDR3 on the DNA are not certain, so only TCRdb's listed CDR3 is given. The V gene is TRBV27, the J gene TRBJ1-6; the table's D call, TRBD1, has no DNA check behind it. Germline loops: CDR1 MNHEY, CDR2 SMNVEV (reference sequence). Both ends counted, the CDR3 spans 15 residues. The CDR3 sequence: CASTPSKGRNSPLNL.

This clone was observed many times. The J gene is TRBJ2-7, the V gene TRBV4-1; 7 nucleotides match TRBD1. V shed 3 bases and J 0 bases; nucleotides not matched to a gene: 8. The CDR3 contains 16 residues. CDR1 and CDR2 (germline): MGHRA, YSYEKL. The CDR3 bases are TGCGCCAGCAGCCAGAGGCGGACAGGAAGCTCCTACGAGCAGTACTTC. It codes for CASSQRRTGSSYEQYF.

This clone was observed at least ten times. The J gene is TRBJ2-5, the V gene TRBV10-3, with unresolved D. The germline CDR1 and CDR2 sequences are ENHRY and SYGVKD. The V end was cut by 10 bases, the J end by 1 base, with 16 bases between. The CDR3 length is 14 residues. The chain's CDR3 is CATRPGASQETQYF. The CDR3 DNA reads as TGTGCCACGCGGCCGGGTGCAAGCCAAGAGACCCAGTACTTC.

A note on this clone: A much larger clone lies a single base off, so this may be a read error. The CDR3 reads CSARVRGEKLFF. CDR3 in DNA: TGCAGTGCTAGAGTTCGGGGTGAAAAACTGTTTTTT. The rearrangement uses TRBV20-1 and TRBJ1-4; no clear D gene. Per the germline V gene, CDR1 is DFQATT and CDR2 is SNEGSKA (reference sequence). The CDR3 length is 12 residues. Trimming stripped 1 base from V and 7 bases from J, with 7 bases between.

In regard to this clone: Mismatch with germline at one junction end may stem from a read error. The rearrangement uses TRBV6-1 and TRBJ1-5; a possible D gene is TRBD1 (5 bases). The CDR3 runs 17 residues. Germline V gives CDR1 MNHNS, CDR2 SASEGT. DNA of the CDR3: TGTGCCAGCAGTATCCACCGGGACCCCCGGTCTCATCATCCCCAGCATTTT. Protein product: CASSIHRDPRSHHPQHF.

At least ten counts were recorded for this clone. The rearrangement joins TRBV18 to TRBJ1-4, with D perhaps matching TRBD1 (6 bases). CDR3 length equals 18 residues. V was cut by 1 base and J by 0 bases, with 15 bases left in between. CDR1 and CDR2 from the germline V gene are KGHSH and LQKENI. This CDR3 reads CASSPRAGAVATNEKLFF. The DNA of the CDR3 is TGTGCCAGCTCACCACGGGCAGGGGCCGTTGCAACTAATGAAAAACTGTTTTTT.

This clone was counted only a few times. It may be a read error: a sequence one base away is much more abundant. This chain links TRBV10-3 with TRBJ2-5; TRBD1 matches at 7 bases. CDR3 length equals 14 residues. Germline assignment: CDR1 ENHRY and CDR2 SYGVKD. With V trimmed by 0 bases and J by 8 bases, 6 bases remained unmatched. CDR3 bases: TGTGCCATCAGTGAGTCGACAGGGCAGGATACCCAGTACTTC. Protein product: CAISESTGQDTQYF.

On this clone itself: A read error is possible here, since a much larger clone lies one base away. Distinct nucleotide sequences in the sample also encode this CDR3. The chain recombines TRBV2 with TRBJ1-4; 9 positions match TRBD1. The CDR3 extends over 16 amino acids. With 4 bases clipped from V and 8 bases from J, the junction kept 11 bases outside the gene matches. Germline CDR1 reads SNHLY; CDR2 reads FYNNEI. In DNA, the CDR3 is TGTGCCAGCAGTGGAGTGGGACAGGGTGCAGAAGAAAAACTGTTTTTT. Translating gives CASSGVGQGAEEKLFF.

This clone was seen ten or more times. The J gene is TRBJ1-2, the V gene TRBV3-1, with 7 bases lining up with TRBD1. The CDR3 has 13 residues. Per the germline V gene, CDR1 is LGHDT and CDR2 is YNNKEL (reference sequence). The junction had 7 bases not matched to a gene; V was cut back by 4 bases and J by 8 bases. CDR3 loop: CASSRPDRDGYTF. CDR3 sequence (DNA): TGTGCCAGCAGCCGCCCCGACAGGGACGGCTACACCTTC.

A few counts support this clone. A much more abundant neighbour one base away suggests this may be a read error. This chain uses TRBV30 with TRBJ2-3; unclear D gene. This CDR3 is built from 11 residues. CDR1 is GTSNPN and CDR2 is SVGIG in the germline V gene (reference sequence). Trimming shortened V by 2 bases and J by 6 bases, and 6 bases separated the two germline ends. The CDR3 loop is CAWSLGDTQYF. In DNA, the CDR3 is TGTGCCTGGAGTCTAGGCGATACGCAGTATTTT.

On this clone itself: This may be a read error: a much more frequent sequence differs by one nucleotide. The V call is TRBV9, the J call TRBJ1-1; D is perhaps TRBD1 (5 bases). CDR1 and CDR2 from the germline V gene are SGDLS and YYNGEE. This CDR3 has 16 residues. CDR3 sequence: CASSVGRGRVNTEDFF. For the CDR3, the DNA is TGTGCCAGCAGCGTAGGTCGGGGCAGGGTGAACACTGAAGATTTCTTT.

The sample holds many counts of this clone. V gene TRBV11-1 combines with J gene TRBJ2-2; D unclear. Trimming took 6 bases from V and 6 from J, leaving 20 bases between them. Germline lookup yields CDR1 SGHAT and CDR2 FQDESV (reference sequence). CDR3 size: 16 residues. CDR3 DNA sequence: TGTGCCAGCAGTCGAGCAGGCGGAATCGGACCCGGGGAGCTGTTTTTT. Protein sequence: CASSRAGGIGPGELFF.

This clone was counted at least ten times. The chain has TRBV29-1 and TRBJ2-7; 11 bases fit TRBD1. The trim removed 7 bases at V and 4 bases at J, leaving 6 bases unmatched. From germline, CDR1 is SQVTM and CDR2 ANQGSEA. The CDR3 sequence is 13 residues long. CDR3 nucleotide sequence: TGCAGCGCTCTGGACAGGGGGCAATACGAGCAGTACTTC. It translates to CSALDRGQYEQYF.

This clone counts as medium-sized. The rearrangement joins TRBV6-1 to TRBJ2-1; TRBD2 aligns across 9 bases. The V segment lost 4 bases and the J segment 7 bases; nucleotides outside the gene matches: 11. The CDR3 loop spans 16 amino acids. From germline, CDR1 is MNHNS and CDR2 SASEGT. CDR3 sequence: CASSVGTSSFRNEQFF. The CDR3 coding sequence is TGTGCCAGCAGTGTAGGGACTAGCTCTTTTCGGAATGAGCAGTTCTTC.

The table lists this clone with many counts. This CDR3 is CASSLAPGFYNEQFF. The CDR3 nucleotides read TGTGCCAGCAGCTTAGCCCCAGGGTTCTACAATGAGCAGTTCTTC. The chain recombines TRBV11-2 with TRBJ2-1; D might be TRBD1 (5 bases). V was shortened by 1 base and J by 3 bases, with 10 bases between the two germline ends. This CDR3 region has 15 residues. Germline V gene data show CDR1 as SGHAT and CDR2 as FQNNGV.

Points on this clone: A junction end diverges from the germline sequence, so it may reflect a read error. The V call is TRBV11-2, the J call TRBJ1-2, with 8 bases that match TRBD1. CDR1 is SGHAT and CDR2 is FQNNGV in the germline V gene. The CDR3 is made up of 16 amino acids. CDR3 in amino acids: CASRLGSTGGEDGYTF. CDR3 in DNA: TGTGCCAGCAGATTAGGGAGCACAGGGGGAGAGGATGGCTACACCTTC.

This clone was seen many times. The CDR3 nucleotides are TGTGCCAGTAACACGCCAAGATTGGGCTCTGGAAACACCATATATTTT. It translates to CASNTPRLGSGNTIYF. The rearrangement links TRBV19 to TRBJ1-3; the D is unclear. This CDR3 spans 16 amino acids. Germline CDR1 LNHDA, CDR2 SQIVND (reference sequence). V was trimmed by 7 bases and J by 0 bases, leaving 16 bases between them.

In regard to this clone: This clone may be a read error of a much larger clone one base away. The sample has other DNA sequences that encode this CDR3 too. This rearrangement joins TRBV2 to TRBJ2-5; D gene unclear. V was cut by 3 bases and J by 0 bases, with 11 bases left in between. CDR1 and CDR2 from the germline V gene are SNHLY and FYNNEI. CDR3 length: 15 amino acids. The CDR3 reads CASSEVKGYQETQYF. For the CDR3, the DNA is TGTGCCAGCAGTGAGGTTAAAGGCTACCAAGAGACCCAGTACTTC.

This clone came up many times. V usage is TRBV18 and J usage is TRBJ1-1, with D perhaps matching TRBD1 (6 bases). V lost 0 bases and J lost 1, with 18 bases in between. This CDR3 contains 18 residues. The germline V gene has CDR1 KGHSH and CDR2 LQKENI. The CDR3 DNA follows: TGTGCCAGCTCACCACCGGGTATTCTCAGGGGTACGAACACTGAAGCTTTCTTT. Its translation: CASSPPGILRGTNTEAFF.

This clone occurred many times. J is TRBJ2-5 and V is TRBV11-2; the match to TRBD1 covers 7 bases. In germline, CDR1 is SGHAT, CDR2 FQNNGV. J lost 3 bases, V lost 3 bases, and 1 base had no gene match. The CDR3 covers 13 residues. CDR3 sequence (DNA): TGTGCCAGCAGCTTCACAGGGGAAGAGACCCAGTACTTC. Encoded protein: CASSFTGEETQYF.

In the case of this clone: A much larger clone is a single base away; this may be a read error. The sample has other DNA sequences that encode this CDR3 too. This sequence joins TRBV2 and TRBJ1-1; D remains ambiguous. The CDR3 sequence is 13 residues long. Germline-derived CDR1 and CDR2 are SNHLY and FYNNEI. DNA for the CDR3: TGTGCCAGCAGTGTTCAATTGAACACTGAGGCTTTCTTT. Its translation is CASSVQLNTEAFF.

This clone has more than one count but fewer than ten. Just one base apart from a much larger clone, this may be a read error. The chain is built from TRBV9 and TRBJ1-6, with D unclear. The CDR3 has 15 residues. Per germline, CDR1 SGDLS and CDR2 YYNGEE. V was shortened by 2 bases and J by 8 bases, with 14 bases between the two germline ends. The CDR3 protein is CASSVNSIGDSPLHF. As DNA, the CDR3 is TGTGCCAGCAGCGTGAACTCCATTGGGGATTCACCCCTCCACTTT.